This T cell receptor (beta chain) came from a study of blood T cell repertoires in COVID-19. About the research overall: The United States, Italy and Spain were the sources of the acute and convalescent COVID-19 samples.

The repertoire was sequenced with immunoSEQ multiplex PCR; TCRdb's copy has only in-frame clones and lacks some. The table includes more than 250,000 clones, 90% detected once. From germline, CDR1 is SEHNR and CDR2 FQNEAQ (reference sequence). Trimming removed 4 bases from V and 3 bases from J; junction bases left unmatched: 8. The CDR3 has 15 residues. The TCR sequence derives from a woman younger than 35 with acute COVID-19. The V call is TRBV7-9, the J call TRBJ2-7, with 8 bases that match TRBD2. Sequencing used PBMCs or T cells enriched from blood (not recorded which). CDR3 sequence: CASSWERGLIYEQYF. The CDR3 nucleotides are TGTGCCAGCAGCTGGGAGCGGGGGTTGATCTACGAGCAGTACTTC. Filled out from reference TRBV7-9 and TRBJ2-7, the complete variable domain reads DTGVSQNPRHKITKRGQNVTFRCDPISEHNRLYWYRQTLGQGPEFLTYFQNEAQLEKSRLLSDRFSAERPKGSFSTLEIQRTEQGDSAMYLCASSWERGLIYEQYFGPGTRLTVT.